The 10 T cell receptor beta chains reported below all come from one sample, sequenced in a study of T cells in Graves' hyperthyroidism and ophthalmopathy. The investigators amplified TCR beta CDR3 regions from RNA transcripts. HTBI primers drove first-round RT-PCR of the TCR CDR3. TCRdb fed the multiplex PCR reads into MiXCR, producing one record per CDR3 protein. The sample holds 540,000 or so distinct CDR3 sequences, roughly 50% seen once. Sample: peripheral blood or thyroid tissue (not recorded which). These receptors all stem from an adult woman with Graves' disease, either hyperthyroidism or ophthalmopathy (not recorded which).

Many counts were recorded for this clonotype. CDR3: CASGRGIEQFF. CDR3 DNA sequence: TGTGCCAGCGGGAGGGGGATTGAGCAGTTCTTC. The chain is built from TRBV7-9 and TRBJ2-1; TRBD2 might be the D (7 bases). The V gene lost 8 bases and the J gene lost 9 bases, with 11 bases spanning the gap. Germline CDR1 reads SEHNR; CDR2 reads FQNEAQ (reference sequence). The CDR3 covers 11 residues. Combining the CDR3 with reference TRBV7-9 and TRBJ2-1 gives the whole variable domain DTGVSQNPRHKITKRGQNVTFRCDPISEHNRLYWYRQTLGQGPEFLTYFQNEAQLEKSRLLSDRFSAERPKGSFSTLEIQRTEQGDSAMYLCASGRGIEQFFGPGTRLTVL.

This clonotype was counted a few times. This may be a read error, as it is one base from a much larger clone. The V gene is TRBV5-6, the J gene TRBJ1-1; a weak D match, TRBD1 (5 bases). The germline V and J ends were trimmed by 3 bases and 1 base, with 13 bases remaining between them. Germline-derived CDR1 and CDR2 are SGHDT and YYEEEE. The CDR3 totals 15 residues. The CDR3 is CASSWGGTRNTEAFF. The CDR3 DNA reads as TGTGCCAGCAGCTGGGGTGGGACTCGGAACACTGAAGCTTTCTTT.

The chain recombines TRBV10-3 with TRBJ1-1, with D perhaps TRBD1 (6 bases). V was cut by 2 bases and J by 4 bases, with 20 bases left in between. The V gene's germline CDR1 is ENHRY and CDR2 SYGVKD. The CDR3 has 17 residues. The DNA of the CDR3 is TGTGCCATCAGTGAGGGCGCTGGGGGGGGCCGACGCACTGAAGCTTTCTTT. It encodes CAISEGAGGGRRTEAFF.

This clonotype was seen many times. The chain uses TRBV5-1 and TRBJ1-4; a weak D match, TRBD1 (5 bases). V was shortened by 4 bases and J by 5 bases, with 12 bases between the two germline ends. This CDR3 spans 14 amino acids. The germline CDR1 and CDR2 sequences are SGHRS and YFSETQ. In nucleotides, the CDR3 is TGCGCCAGCAGCCGCGACAGAGCAAATGAAAAACTGTTTTTT. It translates to CASSRDRANEKLFF.

In its sample, this clonotype was seen many times. The V and J genes are TRBV5-1 and TRBJ1-2; D is possibly TRBD1 (6 bases). V shed 0 bases and J shed 4 bases, with 10 bases lying between them. This CDR3 has 14 amino acids. Germline-derived CDR1 and CDR2 are SGHRS and YFSETQ. The CDR3 is CASSLAPGAYGYTF. As DNA, the CDR3 is TGCGCCAGCAGCTTGGCCCCAGGGGCCTATGGCTACACCTTC.

This sequence joins TRBV12-3 or TRBV12-4 and TRBJ1-5; unclear D gene. The CDR3 has 9 amino acids. Trimming cost V 6 bases and J 13 bases, with 7 bases left between them. CDR3 amino acids: CASSQTQHF. The CDR3 nucleotides read TGTGCCAGCAGCCAGACACAGCATTTT.

The count of this clonotype is one. The chain couples TRBV29-1 to TRBJ2-2; D gene unclear. The V end was cut by 4 bases, the J end by 0 bases, with 9 bases between. CDR3 size: 14 residues. Germline CDR1 is SQVTM and CDR2 is ANQGSEA. CDR3 protein: CSVAGSTNTGELFF. As DNA, the CDR3 is TGCAGCGTTGCGGGCTCGACGAACACCGGGGAGCTGTTTTTT.

This chain joins TRBV9 and TRBJ1-4; TRBD1 matches 10 bases. V shed 3 bases, J shed 6 bases, and the junction held 8 bases outside the gene matches. Per the germline V gene, CDR1 is SGDLS and CDR2 is YYNGEE. This CDR3 has 16 residues. The CDR3 spells CASSASAGTGDEKLFF. Here the CDR3 DNA reads TGTGCCAGCAGCGCGAGCGCCGGGACAGGGGATGAAAAACTGTTTTTT.

This chain joins TRBV6-1 and TRBJ2-5; D is possibly TRBD1 or TRBD2 (6 bases each). Germline assignment: CDR1 MNHNS and CDR2 SASEGT. Trimming pared 1 base from V and 4 bases from J, leaving 10 bases between. The CDR3 runs to 14 residues. The CDR3 DNA reads TGTGCCAGCAGTGAAGTACAGGGAGGAGAGACCCAGTACTTC. Translated: CASSEVQGGETQYF.

V and J are TRBV13 and TRBJ2-2, with 7 bases that match TRBD2. CDR1 is PRHDT and CDR2 is FYEKMQ in the germline V gene (reference sequence). CDR3 size: 18 residues. The trim removed 5 bases at V and 3 bases at J, leaving 15 bases unmatched. This CDR3 reads CASSPPSRVAGYTGELFF. The CDR3 DNA sequence: TGTGCCAGCAGCCCCCCATCCCGGGTAGCGGGTTACACCGGGGAGCTGTTTTTT.